These T cell receptor beta chains were read from a single sample in a study of control samples from healthy donors and cancer patients. Clones were sequenced by immunoSEQ multiplex PCR, and TCRdb holds only the in-frame ones, with some missing. The sample consists of over 150,000 clones, about 94% of them appearing once. Sequenced input: blood. These receptor sequences come from a man between 40 and 49 years old in good health. The conserved cysteine and the conserved F or W are not part of the CDR3 here. Where a row states a size, it is once, few, many or the class of an expanded clone; other rows omit it.

V | size | CDR3
TRBV11-2 | NA | ASSKLAGGYETQY
TRBV7-8 | NA | ASSPNLQRGQF
TRBV5-1 | once | ASSLASGYPLELF
TRBV19 | NA | ASSMMDGTEAF
TRBV5-1 | NA | ASSTSGSSYNEQF
TRBV5-5 | NA | ASSPTGAGQPQH
TRBV30 | NA | AWSLLLGQAEQY
TRBV7-8 | NA | ASRTGPQETQY
TRBV10-3 | NA | AISDRGGEKLF
TRBV11-1 | NA | ASSSSRAGGDIQY
TRBV12-5 | NA | ASGLVTGIASPLH
TRBV7-9 | NA | ASSLSPSGANVLT
TRBV19 | once | ASSGLRGRPGANVLT
TRBV28 | once | ASSFRNQPQH
TRBV30 | NA | AWTPWGGEAF
TRBV7-2 | NA | ASSLGWGSGELF
TRBV5-8 | NA | ASTHGTNTGELF
TRBV5-1 | NA | ASSLSEGAGGGEKLF
TRBV2 | NA | ASSDRAPSGNTIY
TRBV7-9 | NA | ASSLVGGVTNEKLF
TRBV6-5 | NA | TSRDRGGGNTIY
TRBV5-1 | NA | ASSWDSMYEQY
TRBV7-9 | NA | ASSFIGGDYGYT
TRBV5-4 | NA | ASSPGGHRTDYEQY
TRBV19 | NA | ASSIGGNTEAF
TRBV2 | once | ASRRDYGNQPQH
TRBV6-5 | NA | ASSPGHGYT
TRBV19 | NA | ASSSGTGIEAF
TRBV10-3 | once | AITEVAGAGELF
TRBV6-5 | NA | ASSYSTGWTYEQY
TRBV10-3 | NA | AIARLAGGGTDTQY
TRBV5-1 | once | ASSLTESYEQY
TRBV19 | NA | ASSIMTEANYGYT
TRBV4-1 | NA | ASSGEGWGNSPLH
TRBV19 | NA | ASRTLWRGRYTGELF
TRBV12-3/TRBV12-4 | NA | ASSFGGSGYT
TRBV28 | NA | ASSPPAGYGYT
TRBV19 | NA | ASSSRRGNTEAF
TRBV5-1 | NA | ASSLDSQAGGYT
TRBV5-6 | once | ASSLARGSYEQY
TRBV7-9 | NA | ASSLVAVEAF
TRBV28 | once | ASSNTDSAYNEQF
TRBV15 | NA | ATRQGGPEAF
TRBV29-1 | NA | SGRTGNTEAF
TRBV19 | NA | ASREQPSTDTQY
TRBV4-3 | NA | ASSQFSGTAKKNYGYT